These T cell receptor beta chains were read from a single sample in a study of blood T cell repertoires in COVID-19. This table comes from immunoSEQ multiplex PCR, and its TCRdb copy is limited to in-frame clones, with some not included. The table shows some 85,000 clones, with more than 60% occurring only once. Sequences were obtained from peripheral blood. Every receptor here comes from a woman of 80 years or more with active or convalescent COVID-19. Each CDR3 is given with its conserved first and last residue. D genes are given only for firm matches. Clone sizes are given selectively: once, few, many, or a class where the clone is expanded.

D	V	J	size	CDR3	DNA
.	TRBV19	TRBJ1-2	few	CASSIDNGPGGYGYTF	TGTGCCAGTAGTATAGATAATGGCCCAGGAGGATATGGCTACACCTTC
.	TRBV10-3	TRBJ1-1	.	CAISERQRSWDTEAFF	TGTGCCATCAGTGAGAGACAGAGGTCATGGGACACTGAAGCTTTCTTT
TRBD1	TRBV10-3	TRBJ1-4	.	CAISEPRQGGKLFF	TGTGCCATCAGTGAGCCGAGACAGGGTGGAAAACTGTTTTTT
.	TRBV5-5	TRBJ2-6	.	CASSPSIRQGYSGANVLTF	TGTGCCAGCAGCCCCTCGATTCGGCAGGGATACTCTGGGGCCAACGTCCTGACTTTC
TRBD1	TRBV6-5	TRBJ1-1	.	CASRRDRENTEAFF	TGTGCCAGCAGGCGGGACAGGGAGAACACTGAAGCTTTCTTT
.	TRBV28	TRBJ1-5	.	CASSLRGSQPQHF	TGTGCCAGCAGTTTAAGGGGGAGTCAGCCCCAGCATTTT
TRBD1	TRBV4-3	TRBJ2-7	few	CASSLLTGDGYEQYF	TGCGCCAGCAGCCTTCTGACAGGGGATGGGTACGAGCAGTACTTC
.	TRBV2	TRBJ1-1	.	CASRETYLAFF	TGTGCCAGCAGGGAGACGTACTTGGCTTTCTTT
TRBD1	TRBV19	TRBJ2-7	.	CASTAGTGVAYEQYF	TGTGCCAGTACCGCCGGGACAGGGGTTGCCTACGAGCAGTACTTC
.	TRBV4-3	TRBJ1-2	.	CASSYVQGYGYTF	TGCGCCAGCAGCTACGTACAGGGCTATGGCTACACCTTC
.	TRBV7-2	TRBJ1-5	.	CASSRAEGGGWPQHF	TGTGCCAGCAGCCGGGCCGAAGGGGGAGGGTGGCCCCAGCATTTT
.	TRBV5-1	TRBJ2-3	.	CASSKPNPGGSDTQYF	TGCGCCAGCAGCAAACCAAATCCGGGGGGCTCAGATACGCAGTATTTT
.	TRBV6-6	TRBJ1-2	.	CASRATNYGYTF	TGTGCCAGTCGCGCAACTAACTATGGCTACACCTTC
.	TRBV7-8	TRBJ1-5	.	CASSLIGGPDYSNQPQHF	TGTGCCAGCAGCTTAATCGGGGGGCCAGATTATAGCAATCAGCCCCAGCATTTT
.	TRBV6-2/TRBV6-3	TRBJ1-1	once	CASSQSQGTEAFF	TGTGCCAGCAGTCAATCGCAGGGGACTGAAGCTTTCTTT
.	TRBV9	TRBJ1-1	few	CASSPWARAGTEAFF	TGTGCCAGCAGCCCCTGGGCCCGAGCGGGAACTGAAGCTTTCTTT
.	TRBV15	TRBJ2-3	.	CATKAPGTDTQYF	TGTGCCACCAAGGCTCCCGGGACAGATACGCAGTATTTT
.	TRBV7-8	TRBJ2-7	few	CASSLAQGYEQYF	TGTGCCAGCAGCTTAGCGCAGGGCTACGAGCAGTACTTC
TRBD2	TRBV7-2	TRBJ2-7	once	CASSLAASGGAYEQYF	TGTGCCAGCAGCTTAGCGGCTAGCGGGGGGGCCTACGAGCAGTACTTC
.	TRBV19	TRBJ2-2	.	CASGDWAPGTGELFF	TGTGCCAGTGGGGACTGGGCCCCGGGGACCGGGGAGCTGTTTTTT
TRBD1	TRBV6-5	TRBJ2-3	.	CASKDRSTDTQYF	TGTGCCAGCAAGGACAGGTCTACAGATACGCAGTATTTT
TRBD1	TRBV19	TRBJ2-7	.	CASSTWTGKAYEQYF	TGTGCCAGTAGTACCTGGACAGGCAAGGCCTACGAGCAGTACTTC
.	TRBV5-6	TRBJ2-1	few	CASSLWDFSYNEQFF	TGTGCCAGCAGCTTGTGGGACTTTTCCTACAATGAGCAGTTCTTC